The 13 T cell receptor beta chains below come from one sample, sequenced in a study of CD8 T cells in ankylosing spondylitis. TCRdb re-analysed the 5' RACE reads in MiXCR, keeping a single row per CDR3 protein. The sample has hundreds of thousands of distinct CDR3 sequences, roughly 17% seen once. Overall study results and limits: Several highly homologous variants made up a TCR beta motif that seemed to typify ankylosing spondylitis blood.

These receptors have no identified antigens. Sequencing was performed on blood, either unsorted or a sorted T cell fraction (not recorded which). Source of these receptors: a male donor with ankylosing spondylitis.

The chain links TRBV7-8 to TRBJ1-1; 8 bases agree with TRBD1. The germline CDR1 and CDR2 sequences are SGHVS and FQNEAQ. J was trimmed by 1 base and V by 6 bases; bases with no gene match: 4. The CDR3 is 14 amino acids. The CDR3 DNA sequence: TGTGCCAGCAGGGACAGGGCAGAGAACACTGAAGCTTTCTTT. Protein product: CASRDRAENTEAFF.

In this sample, this clonotype turned up a few times. The chain joins TRBV29-1 to TRBJ1-3; D is perhaps TRBD1 (6 bases). Trimming cost V 3 bases and J 3 bases, with 15 bases left between them. Germline lookup yields CDR1 SQVTM and CDR2 ANQGSEA. The CDR3 is made up of 15 amino acids. CDR3 loop: CSVESWGRLGNTIYF. CDR3 nucleotide sequence: TGCAGCGTTGAGAGTTGGGGGCGGCTTGGAAACACCATATATTTT.

The gene calls are TRBV5-1 and TRBJ1-1; no firm D call. CDR1 is SGHRS, CDR2 YFSETQ, per germline. The CDR3 has 8 amino acids. V was cut by 9 bases and J by 11 bases, with 8 bases left in between. CDR3 amino acids: CATPRAFF. The CDR3 DNA is TGCGCCACCCCCAGGGCTTTCTTT.

This clonotype was picked up a small number of times. The chain carries TRBV20-1 and TRBJ2-7; 11 bases are a match to TRBD2. CDR3 length equals 15 residues. Germline trimming cut 3 bases from V and 2 bases from J; bases unmatched to any gene: 6. Per germline, CDR1 DFQATT and CDR2 SNEGSKA (reference sequence). The DNA for the CDR3 is TGCAGTGCTAGGGTTAGCGGGAGGGCCACCTACGAGCAGTACTTC. It is translated as CSARVSGRATYEQYF.

This clonotype has ten or more counts. This chain links TRBV20-1 with TRBJ2-3; no firm D call. The CDR3 is made up of 14 amino acids. CDR1 and CDR2 (germline): DFQATT, SNEGSKA (reference sequence). V shed 5 bases and J shed 0 bases, with 12 bases lying between them. CDR3 amino acids: CSAARHPSTDTQYF. The CDR3 bases are TGCAGTGCTGCCAGGCACCCTAGCACAGATACGCAGTATTTT.

This clonotype occurred a few times. This rearrangement joins TRBV6-5 to TRBJ2-1, with D possibly TRBD1 on 5 matching bases. CDR1 and CDR2 (germline): MNHEY, SVGAGI. The CDR3 extends over 15 amino acids. V lost 1 base to trimming and J lost 0 bases, with 7 bases between them. The CDR3: CASSYWGSSYNEQFF. DNA of the CDR3: TGTGCCAGCAGTTACTGGGGCAGCTCCTACAATGAGCAGTTCTTC.

This clonotype occurred a few times. The chain is built from TRBV5-1 and TRBJ1-6, with a weak D call TRBD1 (5 bases). Trimming stripped 3 bases from V and 9 bases from J, with 13 bases between. CDR1 and CDR2 (germline): SGHRS, YFSETQ. This CDR3 has 14 amino acids. The CDR3 is CASSSRVSGSPLHF. The CDR3 coding sequence is TGCGCCAGCAGCTCCAGGGTTTCAGGTTCACCCCTCCACTTT.

V gene TRBV3-1 combines with J gene TRBJ2-1; no reliable D call. CDR1 and CDR2 from the germline V gene are LGHDT and YNNKEL (reference sequence). V was shortened by 3 bases and J by 0 bases, with 12 bases between the two germline ends. CDR3 length: 16 residues. This CDR3 is CASSQLGYSSYNEQFF. The CDR3 coding sequence is TGTGCCAGCAGCCAGCTAGGGTACAGCTCCTACAATGAGCAGTTCTTC.

This clonotype was seen a few times. The chain combines TRBV4-2 with TRBJ2-1; TRBD2 might be the D (5 bases). Germline V gene sequence: CDR1 LGHNA, CDR2 YNFKEQ. Trimming took 4 bases from V and 0 from J, leaving 10 bases between them. The CDR3 has 15 amino acids. For the CDR3, the DNA is TGTGCCAGCAGCCCGCCCGGGAACTCCTACAATGAGCAGTTCTTC. Translated: CASSPPGNSYNEQFF.

In its sample, this clonotype was seen a few times. The V and J genes are TRBV2 and TRBJ1-4; D is uncertain. Germline values: CDR1 SNHLY, CDR2 FYNNEI. The ends were cut back, 2 bases at V and 8 bases at J, with 15 bases in the middle. The CDR3 covers 15 residues. The CDR3: CASSEFGLEREKLFF. In DNA, the CDR3 is TGTGCCAGCAGTGAATTCGGACTCGAACGGGAAAAACTGTTTTTT.

About this clonotype itself: Compared with germline, one end of the junction differs, possibly owing to a read error. The gene calls are TRBV5-1 and TRBJ2-6; D is ambiguous. Germline CDR1 is SGHRS and CDR2 is YFSETQ. CDR3 length: 13 residues. CDR3 sequence reads: CASGNSGANVLTF. CDR3 DNA sequence: TGTGCTAGTGGCAACTCTGGGGCCAACGTCCTGACTTTC.

This clonotype showed up many times. The chain employs TRBV20-1 and TRBJ2-3, with 10 bases that match TRBD2. The CDR3 runs 14 residues. Germline trimming cut 6 bases from V and 5 bases from J; bases unmatched to any gene: 8. CDR1 is DFQATT and CDR2 is SNEGSKA in the germline V gene (reference sequence). CDR3 nucleotides: TGCAGTGCCTATGGACTAGCGGTAGGAGATACGCAGTATTTT. Residues: CSAYGLAVGDTQYF.

The table lists this clonotype with a count of one. The chain carries TRBV2 and TRBJ2-1, with TRBD2 identical over 7 bases. There are 12 residues in the CDR3. Germline-derived CDR1 and CDR2 are SNHLY and FYNNEI. The J segment lost 3 bases and the V segment lost 11 bases, leaving 4 bases of the junction unmatched. CDR3 sequence: CAARGDYNEQFF. The CDR3 coding sequence is TGTGCCGCTCGGGGGGACTACAATGAGCAGTTCTTC.